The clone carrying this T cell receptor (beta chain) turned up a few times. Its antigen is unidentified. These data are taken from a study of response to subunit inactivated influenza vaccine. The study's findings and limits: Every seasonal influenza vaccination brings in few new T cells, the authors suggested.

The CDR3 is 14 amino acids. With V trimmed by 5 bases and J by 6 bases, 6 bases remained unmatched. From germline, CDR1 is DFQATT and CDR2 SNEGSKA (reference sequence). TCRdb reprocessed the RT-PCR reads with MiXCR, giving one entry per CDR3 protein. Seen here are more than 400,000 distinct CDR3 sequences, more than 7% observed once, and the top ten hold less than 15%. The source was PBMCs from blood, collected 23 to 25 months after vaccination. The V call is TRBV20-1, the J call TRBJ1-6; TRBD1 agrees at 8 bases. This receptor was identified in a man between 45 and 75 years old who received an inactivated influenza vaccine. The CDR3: CSAGQGLGNSPLHF. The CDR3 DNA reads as TGCAGTGCTGGACAGGGTCTTGGTAATTCACCCCTCCACTTT.